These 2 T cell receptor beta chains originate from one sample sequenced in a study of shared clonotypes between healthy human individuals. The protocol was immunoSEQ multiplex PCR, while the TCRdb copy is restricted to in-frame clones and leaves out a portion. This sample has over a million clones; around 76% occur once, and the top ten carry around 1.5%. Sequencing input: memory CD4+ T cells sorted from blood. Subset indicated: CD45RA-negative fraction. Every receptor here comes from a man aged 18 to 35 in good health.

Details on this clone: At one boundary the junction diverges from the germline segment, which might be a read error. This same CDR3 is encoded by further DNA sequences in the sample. The DNA for the CDR3 is TGTGCCAGCAGTAGGGATAGCAATCAGCCCCAGCATTTT. Residues: CASSRDSNQPQHF. The V and J genes are TRBV19 and TRBJ1-5; D gene uncertain. This CDR3 region has 13 residues. Germline CDR1 is LNHDA and CDR2 is SQIVND (reference sequence).

CDR3 nucleotides: TGTGCCAGCAGTTTACTAGCGGGAGGGCATAGAGATACGCAGTATTTT. Its translation is CASSLLAGGHRDTQYF. The V and J genes are TRBV27 and TRBJ2-3, with 12 bases matching TRBD2. This CDR3 spans 16 amino acids. Germline V gene lookup returns CDR1 MNHEY and CDR2 SMNVEV (reference sequence). V lost 2 bases, J lost 5 bases, and 5 bases stayed unmatched.